Listed below are T cell receptor beta chains from one sample, sequenced in a study of T cell responses to AZD1222 COVID-19 vaccine. Only in-frame clones appear in the TCRdb table, and some are missing; sequencing was by immunoSEQ multiplex PCR. Here the sample spans 110,000 or so clones, around 93% being singletons. The sequencing used peripheral blood, collected on day 0 of AZD1222 vaccination. The source is an adult in good health. Both conserved end residues are part of each CDR3. The D gene is left open where the match is weak. Some rows mark clone size as missing; the rest say once, few, many or name a class of expanded clone.

abundance	j_gene	v_gene	d_gene	CDR3aa	CDR3nt
.	TRBJ1-4	TRBV14	TRBD1	CASNRGGEKLFF	TGTGCCAGCAACAGGGGCGGTGAAAAACTGTTTTTT
.	TRBJ1-6	TRBV5-6	TRBD1	CASSWARGLGNSPLHF	TGTGCCAGCAGCTGGGCCAGGGGGCTTGGTAATTCACCCCTCCACTTT
.	TRBJ2-7	TRBV7-2	.	CASSLGTLITYEQYF	TGTGCCAGCAGCTTAGGTACCCTCATAACCTACGAGCAGTACTTC
.	TRBJ2-5	TRBV5-6	TRBD1	CASSAGQGSQETQYF	TGTGCCAGCAGCGCCGGACAGGGGAGCCAAGAGACCCAGTACTTC
.	TRBJ2-5	TRBV7-9	.	CASSLWGQETQYF	TGTGCCAGCAGCTTATGGGGCCAAGAGACCCAGTACTTC
few	TRBJ1-6	TRBV24-1	.	CATSDAPREDINSPLHF	TGTGCCACCAGTGACGCTCCCCGGGAAGATATTAATTCACCCCTCCACTTT
.	TRBJ2-7	TRBV25-1	TRBD1	CASSERDRVYEQYF	TGTGCCAGCAGTGAAAGGGACAGGGTCTACGAGCAGTACTTC
.	TRBJ1-1	TRBV20-1	.	CSARDVIEAFF	TGCAGTGCTAGAGACGTAATAGAAGCTTTCTTT
.	TRBJ1-1	TRBV9	.	CASSVTSGTEAFF	TGTGCCAGCAGCGTAACGTCGGGCACTGAAGCTTTCTTT
.	TRBJ1-3	TRBV9	.	CASSVVASAMGNTIYF	TGTGCCAGCAGCGTAGTTGCTTCAGCTATGGGAAACACCATATATTTT
.	TRBJ2-5	TRBV5-6	.	CASSLEVGGYETQYF	TGTGCCAGCAGCTTGGAAGTAGGCGGGTACGAGACCCAGTACTTC
.	TRBJ2-5	TRBV19	TRBD2	CASSIGLAGGQETQYF	TGTGCCAGTAGTATAGGGCTAGCGGGAGGCCAAGAGACCCAGTACTTC
.	TRBJ1-4	TRBV24-1	TRBD1	CATSDFAADRVAVANEKLFF	TGTGCCACCAGTGATTTTGCGGCGGACAGGGTGGCGGTAGCTAATGAAAAACTGTTTTTT
few	TRBJ2-7	TRBV6-5	.	CASSNRVSSYEQYF	TGTGCCAGCAGTAACAGGGTATCCTCCTACGAGCAGTACTTC
.	TRBJ1-4	TRBV7-2	TRBD1	CASSLGGQGWEKLFF	TGTGCCAGCAGCTTAGGGGGACAGGGTTGGGAAAAACTGTTTTTT
.	TRBJ1-1	TRBV2	.	CASSADGDNTEAFF	TGTGCCAGCAGTGCGGACGGAGATAACACTGAAGCTTTCTTT
once	TRBJ2-2	TRBV5-1	.	CASRYQGFGELFF	TGCGCCAGCCGTTACCAGGGTTTCGGGGAGCTGTTTTTT
once	TRBJ1-1	TRBV12-3/TRBV12-4	.	CASSPSVGAFF	TGTGCCAGCAGTCCCTCCGTGGGAGCTTTCTTT
.	TRBJ1-2	TRBV11-2	.	CASSLRRTNYGYTF	TGTGCCAGCAGCTTACGCAGGACTAACTATGGCTACACCTTC
.	TRBJ2-2	TRBV7-9	.	CASSFSVGNGELFF	TGTGCCAGCAGCTTTTCGGTCGGAAACGGGGAGCTGTTTTTT
.	TRBJ1-3	TRBV5-6	.	CASSPRGGFGNTIYF	TGTGCCAGCAGCCCCCGGGGCGGGTTCGGAAACACCATATATTTT
.	TRBJ2-1	TRBV2	TRBD2	CASSDWSSGRNEQFF	TGTGCCAGCAGTGATTGGTCTAGCGGGAGGAATGAGCAGTTCTTC
.	TRBJ1-6	TRBV7-9	.	CASSLGLPRTPNNSPLHF	TGTGCCAGCAGCTTAGGACTCCCGCGAACACCAAATAATTCACCCCTCCACTTT
.	TRBJ1-1	TRBV5-1	.	CASSLMGQNTEAFF	TGCGCCAGCAGCTTGATGGGTCAGAACACTGAAGCTTTCTTT
.	TRBJ2-2	TRBV18	.	CASSPRTAGITGELFF	TGTGCCAGCTCACCACGGACAGCTGGGATAACCGGGGAGCTGTTTTTT
once	TRBJ2-5	TRBV4-3	TRBD2	CASSPSPTGGAETQYF	TGCGCCAGCAGCCCTAGCCCCACCGGGGGGGCCGAGACCCAGTACTTC
once	TRBJ2-3	TRBV3-1/TRBV3-2	TRBD1	CASSQPGTANADTQYF	TGTGCCAGCAGCCAACCTGGGACAGCCAACGCGGATACGCAGTATTTT
once	TRBJ1-6	TRBV5-6	.	CASTSTVYNSPLHF	TGTGCCAGCACCTCTACAGTTTATAATTCACCCCTCCACTTT
.	TRBJ1-3	TRBV10-3	.	CAITAGNTIYF	TGTGCCATCACCGCTGGAAACACCATATATTTT
.	TRBJ1-2	TRBV7-9	.	CASSLGQGLANYGYTF	TGTGCCAGCAGCTTAGGCCAGGGGCTAGCTAACTATGGCTACACCTTC
few	TRBJ2-3	TRBV7-9	TRBD2	CASSLHPSGRAGTDTQYF	TGTGCCAGCAGCTTACATCCTAGCGGGAGGGCCGGCACAGATACGCAGTATTTT
.	TRBJ1-2	TRBV5-1	.	CASSAQADYGYTF	TGCGCCAGCAGCGCACAGGCGGACTATGGCTACACCTTC
.	TRBJ1-6	TRBV5-1	.	CASSLRSNREGSPLHF	TGCGCCAGCAGCTTGAGAAGTAACAGGGAGGGTTCACCCCTCCACTTT
.	TRBJ2-3	TRBV19	.	CASSIGTRVSDTQYF	TGTGCCAGTAGTATAGGTACCAGGGTATCAGATACGCAGTATTTT
.	TRBJ1-4	TRBV27	.	CASSLSGRANEKLFF	TGTGCCAGCAGTTTATCGGGGCGGGCTAATGAAAAACTGTTTTTT
.	TRBJ2-6	TRBV7-9	.	CASSFNQGANVLTF	TGTGCCAGCAGCTTTAATCAGGGTGCCAACGTCCTGACTTTC
.	TRBJ2-7	TRBV5-1	TRBD2	CASSSTSGRAEDEQYF	TGCGCCAGCAGCTCGACTAGCGGGAGGGCTGAGGACGAGCAGTACTTC
.	TRBJ1-2	TRBV7-9	TRBD1	CASSLGVGGGLYGYTF	TGTGCCAGCAGCTTAGGAGTAGGGGGCGGCTTGTATGGCTACACCTTC
.	TRBJ1-4	TRBV5-1	.	CASSLFGTNEKLFF	TGCGCCAGCAGCTTGTTTGGAACTAATGAAAAACTGTTTTTT
.	TRBJ2-7	TRBV28	.	CASSSGDKYEQYF	TGTGCCAGCAGTTCAGGGGATAAATACGAGCAGTACTTC
.	TRBJ1-1	TRBV12-3/TRBV12-4	.	CASSFRGNTEAFF	TGTGCCAGCAGTTTTCGGGGGAACACTGAAGCTTTCTTT
.	TRBJ2-5	TRBV27	.	CASSSYRAKETQYF	TGTGCCAGCAGTTCTTACAGGGCTAAAGAGACCCAGTACTTC
once	TRBJ2-7	TRBV19	TRBD1	CASSILGDATGGAEQYF	TGTGCCAGTAGTATACTAGGTGATGCGACAGGGGGCGCCGAGCAGTACTTC